This TCR beta chain was sequenced for a study of identifying expanded T cells in peripheral blood. Study-wide points: Variance in clone template counts between two-week samples significantly increased with total template count across all healthy donors. Technical replicates showed roughly 1.2 changed clones; two weeks 15 to 20; four weeks 19.

During the collection period, no donor immune events like infections were recorded. This CDR3 region has 14 residues. Germline V gene lookup returns CDR1 MNHNS and CDR2 SASEGT. The V end was cut by 7 bases, the J end by 6 bases, with 17 bases between. Using immunoSEQ multiplex PCR, the repertoire was profiled, and TCRdb retains in-frame clones only, with some absent. Of under 90,000 clones in the sample, about nine tenths were seen once. A remark on this clone: Its target is not known.

The origin of this receptor is a person aged 18 to 75 in good health. The specimen sequenced was blood. V usage is TRBV6-1 and J usage is TRBJ2-3; a weak D match, TRBD2 (5 bases). The CDR3, as DNA: TGTGCCAGCACCGGCGGGTTGGGGTTGGATACGCAGTATTTT. It translates to CASTGGLGLDTQYF.